A single T cell receptor (beta chain) is shown here with its context. Its antigen remains unidentified. This sample was taken from a study of graft-versus-host responses after intestinal transplantation. Study-level results: Among recipient marrow samples, GvH clones were found; some appeared first in ileum or blood.

V was pared by 1 base and J by 3 bases, with 2 bases of the junction left unmatched. Germline CDR1 and CDR2: SEHNR and FQNEAQ (reference sequence). The CDR3 covers 15 residues. Only in-frame clones appear in the TCRdb table, and some are missing; sequencing was by immunoSEQ multiplex PCR. The repertoire holds tens of thousands of clones, with more than 90% as singletons. The J gene is TRBJ2-1, the V gene TRBV7-9; 8 bases line up with TRBD2. This sequence originates from a human donor who was the organ donor for an intestinal transplant. The sequencing used unstimulated CD8+ T cells sorted from spleen or lymph node cells, collected before transplant. CDR3 residues: CASSLGTSGYNEQFF. The CDR3 bases are TGTGCCAGCAGCTTAGGTACTAGCGGCTACAATGAGCAGTTCTTC.